This T cell receptor (beta chain) came from a study of blood T cell repertoires in COVID-19. On the study more broadly: PBMCs, B-cell-depleted T cells, or T cells provided the cDNA or gDNA that made up the material.

Seattle participants joined during active infection and were tracked over time. Only in-frame clones appear in the TCRdb table, and some are missing; sequencing was by immunoSEQ multiplex PCR. Of 210,000 or so clones listed, about 87% are singletons. This CDR3 is 14 amino acids long. Germline V gene lookup returns CDR1 LGHNA and CDR2 YSLEER. J was trimmed by 4 bases and V by 4 bases; bases with no gene match: 5. Material: peripheral blood. The rearrangement joins TRBV4-3 to TRBJ1-1; 8 bases match TRBD1. The clonotype was recovered from a young man with COVID-19, enrolled during active disease. CDR3 in amino acids: CASSPKQGGTEAFF. Written as DNA, the CDR3 is TGCGCCAGCAGCCCCAAACAGGGGGGCACTGAAGCTTTCTTT.